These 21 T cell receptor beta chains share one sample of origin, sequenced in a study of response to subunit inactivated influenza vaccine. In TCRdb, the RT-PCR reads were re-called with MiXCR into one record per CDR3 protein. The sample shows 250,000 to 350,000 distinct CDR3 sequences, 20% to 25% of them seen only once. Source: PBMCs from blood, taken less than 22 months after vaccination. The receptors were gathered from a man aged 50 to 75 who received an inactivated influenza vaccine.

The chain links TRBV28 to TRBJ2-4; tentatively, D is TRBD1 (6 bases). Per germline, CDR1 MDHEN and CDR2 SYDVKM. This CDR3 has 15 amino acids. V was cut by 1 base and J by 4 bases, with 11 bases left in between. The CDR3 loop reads CASSLSGHPKNIQYF. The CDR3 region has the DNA TGTGCCAGCAGTTTATCGGGACACCCGAAAAACATTCAGTACTTC.

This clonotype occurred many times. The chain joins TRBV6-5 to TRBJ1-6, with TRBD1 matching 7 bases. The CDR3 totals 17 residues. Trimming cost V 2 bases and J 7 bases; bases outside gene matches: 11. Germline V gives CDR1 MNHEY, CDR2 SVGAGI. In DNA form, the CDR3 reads TGTGCCAGCAGTTACCAGATCCCGGGACAGATGAATTCACCCCTCCACTTT. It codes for CASSYQIPGQMNSPLHF.

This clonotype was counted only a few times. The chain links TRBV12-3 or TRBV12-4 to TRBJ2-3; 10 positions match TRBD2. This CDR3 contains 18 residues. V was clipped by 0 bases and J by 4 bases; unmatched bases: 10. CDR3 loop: CASSLAPVWTSGPDTQYF. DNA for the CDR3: TGTGCCAGCAGTTTAGCGCCTGTCTGGACTAGCGGTCCAGATACGCAGTATTTT.

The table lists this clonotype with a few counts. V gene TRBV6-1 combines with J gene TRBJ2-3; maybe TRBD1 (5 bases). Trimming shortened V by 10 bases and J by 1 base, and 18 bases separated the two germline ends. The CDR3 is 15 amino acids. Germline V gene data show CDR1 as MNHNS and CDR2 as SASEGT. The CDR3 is CATGTQGFRTDTQYF. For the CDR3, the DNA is TGTGCCACCGGTACCCAGGGCTTTCGCACAGATACGCAGTATTTT.

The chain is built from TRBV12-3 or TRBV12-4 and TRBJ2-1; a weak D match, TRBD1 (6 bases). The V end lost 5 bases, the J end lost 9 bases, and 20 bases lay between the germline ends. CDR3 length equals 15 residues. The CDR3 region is CASSDSRGGEGEQFF. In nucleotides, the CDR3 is TGTGCCAGCAGTGATTCCAGGGGTGGAGAGGGTGAGCAGTTCTTC.

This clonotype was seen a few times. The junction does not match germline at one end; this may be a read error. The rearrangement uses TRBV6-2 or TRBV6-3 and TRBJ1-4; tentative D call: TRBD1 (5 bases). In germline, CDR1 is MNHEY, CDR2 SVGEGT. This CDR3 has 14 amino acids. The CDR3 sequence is CASNSGTTGEKLSF. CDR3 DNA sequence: TGTGCCAGCAATTCCGGGACGACGGGTGAAAAACTGTCTTTT.

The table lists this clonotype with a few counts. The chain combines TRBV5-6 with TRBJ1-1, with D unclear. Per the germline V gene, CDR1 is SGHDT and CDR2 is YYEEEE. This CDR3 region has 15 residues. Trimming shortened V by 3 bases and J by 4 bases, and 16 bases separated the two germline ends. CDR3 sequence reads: CASSSSLEARTEAFF. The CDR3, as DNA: TGTGCCAGCAGCTCTTCGCTTGAGGCTCGCACTGAAGCTTTCTTT. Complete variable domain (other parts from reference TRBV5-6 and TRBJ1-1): DAGVTQSPTHLIKTRGQQVTLRCSPKSGHDTVSWYQQALGQGPQFIFQYYEEEERQRGNFPDRFSGHQFPNYSSELNVNALLLGDSALYLCASSSSLEARTEAFFGQGTRLTVV.

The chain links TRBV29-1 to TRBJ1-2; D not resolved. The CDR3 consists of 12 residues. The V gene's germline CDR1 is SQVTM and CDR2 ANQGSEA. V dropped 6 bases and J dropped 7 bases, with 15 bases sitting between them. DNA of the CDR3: TGCAGCGTGGGAGGCTGGAGCGGTGGCTACACCTTC. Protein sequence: CSVGGWSGGYTF.

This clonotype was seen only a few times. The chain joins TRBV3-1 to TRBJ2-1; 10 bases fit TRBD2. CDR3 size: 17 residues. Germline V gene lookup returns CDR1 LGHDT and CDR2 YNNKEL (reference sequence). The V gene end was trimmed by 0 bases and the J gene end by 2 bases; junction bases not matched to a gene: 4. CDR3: CASSQDRLAGAYNEQFF. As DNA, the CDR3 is TGTGCCAGCAGCCAAGATCGGCTAGCGGGGGCCTACAATGAGCAGTTCTTC.

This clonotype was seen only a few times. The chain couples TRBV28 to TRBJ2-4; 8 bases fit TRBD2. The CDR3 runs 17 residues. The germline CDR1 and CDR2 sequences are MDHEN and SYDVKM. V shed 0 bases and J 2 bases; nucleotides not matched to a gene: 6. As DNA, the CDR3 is TGTGCCAGCAGTTTATGGGGCGGGAGGACGACCAAAAACATTCAGTACTTC. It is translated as CASSLWGGRTTKNIQYF.

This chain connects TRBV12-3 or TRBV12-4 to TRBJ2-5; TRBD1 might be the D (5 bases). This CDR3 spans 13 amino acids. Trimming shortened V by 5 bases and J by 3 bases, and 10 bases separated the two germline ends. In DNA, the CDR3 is TGTGCCAGCAGTGAGGACACGGAAGAGACCCAGTACTTC. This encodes CASSEDTEETQYF.

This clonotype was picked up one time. CDR3 coding DNA: TGTGCCAGCAGTGAGGGGTTTGCCGAGCAGTACTTC. This codes for CASSEGFAEQYF. The V and J genes are TRBV6-1 and TRBJ2-7; unclear D gene. V was clipped by 3 bases and J by 6 bases, with 9 bases between them. The CDR3 totals 12 residues. Per germline, CDR1 MNHNS and CDR2 SASEGT.

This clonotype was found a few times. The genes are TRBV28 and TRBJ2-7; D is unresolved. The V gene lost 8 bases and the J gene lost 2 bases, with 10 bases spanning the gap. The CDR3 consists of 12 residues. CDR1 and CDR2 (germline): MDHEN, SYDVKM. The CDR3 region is CASQPDPYEQYF. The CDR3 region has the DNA TGTGCCAGCCAACCCGATCCCTACGAGCAGTACTTC.

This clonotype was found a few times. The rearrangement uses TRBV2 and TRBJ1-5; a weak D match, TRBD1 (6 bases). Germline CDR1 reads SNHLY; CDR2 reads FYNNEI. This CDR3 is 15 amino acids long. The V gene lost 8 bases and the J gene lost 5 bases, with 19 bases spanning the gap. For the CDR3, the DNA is TGTGCCAGCGCAACGGGGGGCTCGCCAGATCAGCCCCAGCATTTT. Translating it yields CASATGGSPDQPQHF.

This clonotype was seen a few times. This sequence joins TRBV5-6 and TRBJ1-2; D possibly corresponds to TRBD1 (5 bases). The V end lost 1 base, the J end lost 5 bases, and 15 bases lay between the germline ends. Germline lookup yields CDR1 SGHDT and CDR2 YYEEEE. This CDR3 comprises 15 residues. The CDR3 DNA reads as TGTGCCAGCAGCTTGCGGGACGCTGAACCTTATGGCTACACCTTC. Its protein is CASSLRDAEPYGYTF.

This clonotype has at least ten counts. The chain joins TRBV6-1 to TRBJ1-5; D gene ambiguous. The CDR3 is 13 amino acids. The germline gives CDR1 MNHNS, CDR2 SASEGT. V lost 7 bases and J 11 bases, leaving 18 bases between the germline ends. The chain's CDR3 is CASTLSWPSAQHF. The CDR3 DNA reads TGTGCCAGCACATTATCTTGGCCATCCGCCCAGCATTTT.

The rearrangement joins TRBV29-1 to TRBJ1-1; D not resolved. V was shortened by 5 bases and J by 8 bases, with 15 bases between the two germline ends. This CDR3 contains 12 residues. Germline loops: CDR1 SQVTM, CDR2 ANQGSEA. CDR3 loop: CSVCPRGGEAFF. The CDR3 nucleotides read TGCAGCGTTTGCCCGCGGGGAGGGGAAGCTTTCTTT.

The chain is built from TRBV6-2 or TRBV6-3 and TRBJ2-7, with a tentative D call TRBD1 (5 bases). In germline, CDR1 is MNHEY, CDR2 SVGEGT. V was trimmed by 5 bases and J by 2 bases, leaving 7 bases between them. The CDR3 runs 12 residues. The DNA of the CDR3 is TGTGCCAGCAGTCAGACAGCCTACGAGCAGTACTTC. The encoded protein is CASSQTAYEQYF.

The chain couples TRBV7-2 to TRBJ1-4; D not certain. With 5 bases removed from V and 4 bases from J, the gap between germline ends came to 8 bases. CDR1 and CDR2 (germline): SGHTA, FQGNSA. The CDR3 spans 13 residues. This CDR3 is CASSLNSNEKLFF. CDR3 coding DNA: TGTGCCAGCAGCCTAAACAGTAATGAAAAACTGTTTTTT.

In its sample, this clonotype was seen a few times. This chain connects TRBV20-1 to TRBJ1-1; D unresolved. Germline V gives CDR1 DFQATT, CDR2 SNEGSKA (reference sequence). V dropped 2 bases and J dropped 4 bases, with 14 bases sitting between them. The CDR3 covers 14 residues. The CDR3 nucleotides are TGCAGTGCTAGAAACGAGTGGATCGGCACTGAAGCTTTCTTT. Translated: CSARNEWIGTEAFF.

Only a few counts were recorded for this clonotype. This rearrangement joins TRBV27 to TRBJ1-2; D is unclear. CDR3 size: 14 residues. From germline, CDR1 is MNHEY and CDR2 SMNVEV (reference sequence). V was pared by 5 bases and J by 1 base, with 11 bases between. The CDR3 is CASSPGSLNYGYTF. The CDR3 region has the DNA TGTGCCAGCAGTCCCGGGTCGCTTAACTATGGCTACACCTTC.